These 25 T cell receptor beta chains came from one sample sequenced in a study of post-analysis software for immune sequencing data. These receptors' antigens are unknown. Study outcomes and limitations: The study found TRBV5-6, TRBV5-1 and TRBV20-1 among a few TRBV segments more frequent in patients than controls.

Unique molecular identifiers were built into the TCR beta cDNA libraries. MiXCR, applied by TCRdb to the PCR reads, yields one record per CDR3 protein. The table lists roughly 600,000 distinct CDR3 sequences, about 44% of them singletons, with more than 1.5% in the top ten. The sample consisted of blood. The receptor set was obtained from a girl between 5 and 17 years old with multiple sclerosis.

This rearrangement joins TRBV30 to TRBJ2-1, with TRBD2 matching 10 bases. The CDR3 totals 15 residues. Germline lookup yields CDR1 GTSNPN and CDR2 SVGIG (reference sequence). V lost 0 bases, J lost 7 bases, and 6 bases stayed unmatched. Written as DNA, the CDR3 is TGTGCCTGGAGTGTAGCACTAGCGGGGAAGAATGAGCAGTTCTTC. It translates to CAWSVALAGKNEQFF.

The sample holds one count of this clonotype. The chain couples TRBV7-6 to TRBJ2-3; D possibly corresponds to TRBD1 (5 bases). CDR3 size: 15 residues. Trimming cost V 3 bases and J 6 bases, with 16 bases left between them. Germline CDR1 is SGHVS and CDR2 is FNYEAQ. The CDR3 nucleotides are TGTGCCAGCAGCTTGTACCGCGAAAAGGGGGATACGCAGTATTTT. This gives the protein CASSLYREKGDTQYF.

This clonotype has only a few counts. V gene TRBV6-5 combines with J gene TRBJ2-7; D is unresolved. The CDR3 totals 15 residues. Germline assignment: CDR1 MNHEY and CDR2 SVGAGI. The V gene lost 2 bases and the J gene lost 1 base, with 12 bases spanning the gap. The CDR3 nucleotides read TGTGCCAGCAGTTACGATGGTGGTGAGTCCTACGAGCAGTACTTC. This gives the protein CASSYDGGESYEQYF.

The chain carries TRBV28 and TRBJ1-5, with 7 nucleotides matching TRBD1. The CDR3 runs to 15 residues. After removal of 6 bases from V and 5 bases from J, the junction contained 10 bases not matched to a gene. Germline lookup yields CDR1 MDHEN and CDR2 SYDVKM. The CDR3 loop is CASRQQGWSDQPQHF. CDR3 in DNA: TGTGCCAGCAGGCAACAGGGGTGGAGCGATCAGCCCCAGCATTTT.

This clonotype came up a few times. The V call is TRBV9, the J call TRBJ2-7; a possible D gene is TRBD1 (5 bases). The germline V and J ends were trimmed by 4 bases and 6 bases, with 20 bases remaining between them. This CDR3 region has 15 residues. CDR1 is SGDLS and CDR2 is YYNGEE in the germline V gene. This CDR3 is CASSPWRNGAREQYF. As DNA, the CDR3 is TGTGCCAGCAGCCCGTGGCGCAATGGGGCGCGCGAGCAGTACTTC.

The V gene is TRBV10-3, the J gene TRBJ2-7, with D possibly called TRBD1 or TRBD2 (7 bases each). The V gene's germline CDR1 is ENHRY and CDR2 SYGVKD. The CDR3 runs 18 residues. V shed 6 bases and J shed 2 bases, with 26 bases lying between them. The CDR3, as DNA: TGTGCCATCAGCCAGAACCAGGGGAGGGGGCAGGCAGCCTACGAGCAGTACTTC. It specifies CAISQNQGRGQAAYEQYF.

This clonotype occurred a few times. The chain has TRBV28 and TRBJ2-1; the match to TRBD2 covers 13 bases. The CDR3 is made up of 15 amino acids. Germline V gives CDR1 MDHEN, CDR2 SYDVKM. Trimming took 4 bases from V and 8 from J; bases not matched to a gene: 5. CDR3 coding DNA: TGTGCCAGCAGTTCTACTAGCGGGAGGGCCTATGAGCAGTTCTTC. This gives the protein CASSSTSGRAYEQFF.

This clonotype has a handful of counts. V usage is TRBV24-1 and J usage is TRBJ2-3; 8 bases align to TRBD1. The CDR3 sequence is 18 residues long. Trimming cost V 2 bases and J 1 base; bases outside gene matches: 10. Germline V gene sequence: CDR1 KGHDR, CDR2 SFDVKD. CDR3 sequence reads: CATSDSRPSRGRTDTQYF. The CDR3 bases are TGTGCCACCAGTGATTCCCGACCTTCCAGGGGGCGCACAGATACGCAGTATTTT.

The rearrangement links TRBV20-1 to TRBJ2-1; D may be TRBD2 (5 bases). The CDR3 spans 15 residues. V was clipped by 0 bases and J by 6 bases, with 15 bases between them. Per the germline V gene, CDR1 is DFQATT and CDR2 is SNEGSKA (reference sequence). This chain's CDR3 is CSARDRNLRGNEQFF. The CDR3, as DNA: TGCAGTGCTAGAGACAGGAATCTCCGGGGCAATGAGCAGTTCTTC.

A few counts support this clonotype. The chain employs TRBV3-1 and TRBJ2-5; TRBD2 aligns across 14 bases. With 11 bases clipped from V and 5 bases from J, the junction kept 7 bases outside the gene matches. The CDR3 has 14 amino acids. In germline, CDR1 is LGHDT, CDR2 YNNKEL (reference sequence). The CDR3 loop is CAVATSGGAETQYF. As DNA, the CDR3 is TGTGCCGTAGCGACTAGCGGGGGGGCGGAGACCCAGTACTTC.

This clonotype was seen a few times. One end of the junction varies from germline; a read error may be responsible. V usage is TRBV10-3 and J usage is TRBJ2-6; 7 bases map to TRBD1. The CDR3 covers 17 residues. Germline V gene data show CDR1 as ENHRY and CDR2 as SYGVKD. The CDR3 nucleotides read TGTGCCATCAGCCGGGACAGCCCGATCTCTGGGGCCGACGTCCTGACTTTC. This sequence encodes CAISRDSPISGADVLTF.

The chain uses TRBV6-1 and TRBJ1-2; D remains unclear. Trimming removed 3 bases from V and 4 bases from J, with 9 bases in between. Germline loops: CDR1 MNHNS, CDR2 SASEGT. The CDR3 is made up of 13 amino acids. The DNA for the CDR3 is TGTGCCAGCAGTGAGAGGAGCTTCTATGGCTACACCTTC. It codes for CASSERSFYGYTF.

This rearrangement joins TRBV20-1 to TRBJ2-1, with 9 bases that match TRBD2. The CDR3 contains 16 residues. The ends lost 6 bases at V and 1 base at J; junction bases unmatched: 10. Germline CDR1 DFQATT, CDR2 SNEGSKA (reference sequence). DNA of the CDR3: TGCAGTGCCGACCCGAGGGCGGGGGGGTCCTACAATGAGCAGTTCTTC. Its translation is CSADPRAGGSYNEQFF.

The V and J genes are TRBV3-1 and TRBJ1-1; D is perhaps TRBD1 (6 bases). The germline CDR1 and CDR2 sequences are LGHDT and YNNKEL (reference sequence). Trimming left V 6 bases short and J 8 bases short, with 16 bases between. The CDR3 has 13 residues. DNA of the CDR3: TGTGCCAGCAGGCGCCGGAGGGGGTCGGAAGCTTTCTTT. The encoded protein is CASRRRRGSEAFF.

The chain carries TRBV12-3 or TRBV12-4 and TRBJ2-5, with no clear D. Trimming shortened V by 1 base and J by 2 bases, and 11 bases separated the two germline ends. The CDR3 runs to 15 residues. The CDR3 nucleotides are TGTGCCAGCAGTTTAGTGGCTGGCAGTCAAGAGACCCAGTACTTC. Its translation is CASSLVAGSQETQYF.

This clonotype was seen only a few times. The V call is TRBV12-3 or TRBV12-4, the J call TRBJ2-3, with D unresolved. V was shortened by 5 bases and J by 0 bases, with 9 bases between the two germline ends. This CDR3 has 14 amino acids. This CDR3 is CASSARRSTDTQYF. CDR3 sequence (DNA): TGTGCCAGCAGTGCCCGCCGGAGCACAGATACGCAGTATTTT.

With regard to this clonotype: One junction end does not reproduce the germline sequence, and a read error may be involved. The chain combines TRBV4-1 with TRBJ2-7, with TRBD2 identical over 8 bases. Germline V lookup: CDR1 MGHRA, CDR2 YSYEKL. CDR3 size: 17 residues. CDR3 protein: CAGSQDAVAGPSYEQYF. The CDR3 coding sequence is TGCGCCGGCAGCCAAGATGCGGTAGCGGGGCCCTCCTACGAGCAGTACTTC.

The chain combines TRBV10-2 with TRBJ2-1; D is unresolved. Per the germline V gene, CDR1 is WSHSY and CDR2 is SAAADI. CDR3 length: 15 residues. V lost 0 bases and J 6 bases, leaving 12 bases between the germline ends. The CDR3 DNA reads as TGCGCCAGCAGTGAGTCGGCGACCAACTCCAATGAGCAGTTCTTC. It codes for CASSESATNSNEQFF.

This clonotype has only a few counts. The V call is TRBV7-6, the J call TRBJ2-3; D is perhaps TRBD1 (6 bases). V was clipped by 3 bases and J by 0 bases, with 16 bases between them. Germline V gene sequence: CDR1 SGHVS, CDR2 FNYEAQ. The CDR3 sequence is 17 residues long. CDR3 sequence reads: CASSFNRDTYSTDTQYF. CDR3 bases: TGTGCCAGCAGCTTTAACCGGGACACCTACAGCACAGATACGCAGTATTTT. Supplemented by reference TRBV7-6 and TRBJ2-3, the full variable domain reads GAGVSQSPRYKVTKRGQDVALRCDPISGHVSLYWYRQALGQGPEFLTYFNYEAQQDKSGLPNDRFSAERPEGSISTLTIQRTEQRDSAMYRCASSFNRDTYSTDTQYFGPGTRLTVL.

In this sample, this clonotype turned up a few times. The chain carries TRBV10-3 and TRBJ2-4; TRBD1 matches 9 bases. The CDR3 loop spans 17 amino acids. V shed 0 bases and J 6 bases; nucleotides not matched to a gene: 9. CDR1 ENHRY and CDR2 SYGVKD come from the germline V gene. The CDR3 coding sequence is TGTGCCATCAGTGAGTCGATAGGGGGACAGGGAGGAAACATTCAGTACTTC. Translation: CAISESIGGQGGNIQYF.

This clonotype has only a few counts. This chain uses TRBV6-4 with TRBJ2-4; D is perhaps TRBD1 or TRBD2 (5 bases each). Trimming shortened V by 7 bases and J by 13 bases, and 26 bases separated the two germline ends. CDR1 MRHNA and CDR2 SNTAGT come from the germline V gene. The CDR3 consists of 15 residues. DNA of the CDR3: TGTGCCAGCAATTCTCCGGGACGGTCTCCTACGATGCAGTACTTC. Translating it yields CASNSPGRSPTMQYF.

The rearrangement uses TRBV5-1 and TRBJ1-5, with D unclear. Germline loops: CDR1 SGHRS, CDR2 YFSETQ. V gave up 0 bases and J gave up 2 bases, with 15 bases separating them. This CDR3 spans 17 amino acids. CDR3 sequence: CASSLVPPPEGNQPQHF. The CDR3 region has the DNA TGCGCCAGCAGCTTGGTACCCCCTCCGGAGGGCAATCAGCCCCAGCATTTT. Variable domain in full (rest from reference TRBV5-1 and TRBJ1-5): KAGVTQTPRYLIKTRGQQVTLSCSPISGHRSVSWYQQTPGQGLQFLFEYFSETQRNKGNFPGRFSGRQFSNSRSEMNVSTLELGDSALYLCASSLVPPPEGNQPQHFGDGTRLSIL.

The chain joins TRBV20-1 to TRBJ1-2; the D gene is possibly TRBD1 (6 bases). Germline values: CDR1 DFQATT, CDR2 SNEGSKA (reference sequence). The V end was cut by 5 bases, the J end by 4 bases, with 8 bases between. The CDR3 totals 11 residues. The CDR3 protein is CSAWTAYGYTF. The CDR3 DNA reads TGCAGTGCTTGGACAGCCTATGGCTACACCTTC.

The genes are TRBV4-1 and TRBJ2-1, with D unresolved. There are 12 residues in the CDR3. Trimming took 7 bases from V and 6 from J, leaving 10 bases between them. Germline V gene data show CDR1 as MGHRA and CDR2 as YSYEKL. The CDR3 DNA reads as TGCGCCAGCAAAGGATGGAGCAATGAGCAGTTCTTC. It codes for CASKGWSNEQFF.

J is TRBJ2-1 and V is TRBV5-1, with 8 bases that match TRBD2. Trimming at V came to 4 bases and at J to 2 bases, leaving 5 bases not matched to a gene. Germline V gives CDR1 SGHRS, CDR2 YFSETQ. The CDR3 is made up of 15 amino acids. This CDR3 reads CASSHPGGAYNEQFF. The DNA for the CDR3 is TGCGCCAGCAGCCATCCCGGGGGGGCCTACAATGAGCAGTTCTTC.